The clone carrying this TCR beta chain was seen only once. Its antigen is not known. This CDR3 region has 15 residues. With 2 bases removed from V and 3 bases from J, the gap between germline ends came to 13 bases. Germline assignment: CDR1 GTSNPN and CDR2 SVGIG (reference sequence). One entry per CDR3 protein, called by TCRdb with MiXCR from the multiplex PCR reads. The sample includes some 49,000 distinct CDR3 sequences, 20% to 25% seen only once; the top ten take roughly 8%. This entry belongs to a study of breast tumors, draining lymph nodes, adjacent tissues. General study points: Tumor T cell lymph node origin was a supported hypothesis, not proven. Compared with basal-like, luminal-like tumors shared significantly more repertoire with nontumor tissue. Most tumor T cells seemingly derive from lymph node, then expand in tumor. Compared with lymph nodes, tumors were less diverse; compared with nontumor tissue, more.

This chain uses TRBV30 with TRBJ2-2; D not certain. Specimen: breast tumor tissue. The source is a female donor with breast cancer. Some clones in this sample may be carry-over from other donors' samples. The CDR3 here is CAWSNAPGDTGELFF. CDR3 nucleotide sequence: TGTGCCTGGAGTAATGCTCCGGGTGACACCGGGGAGCTGTTTTTT.